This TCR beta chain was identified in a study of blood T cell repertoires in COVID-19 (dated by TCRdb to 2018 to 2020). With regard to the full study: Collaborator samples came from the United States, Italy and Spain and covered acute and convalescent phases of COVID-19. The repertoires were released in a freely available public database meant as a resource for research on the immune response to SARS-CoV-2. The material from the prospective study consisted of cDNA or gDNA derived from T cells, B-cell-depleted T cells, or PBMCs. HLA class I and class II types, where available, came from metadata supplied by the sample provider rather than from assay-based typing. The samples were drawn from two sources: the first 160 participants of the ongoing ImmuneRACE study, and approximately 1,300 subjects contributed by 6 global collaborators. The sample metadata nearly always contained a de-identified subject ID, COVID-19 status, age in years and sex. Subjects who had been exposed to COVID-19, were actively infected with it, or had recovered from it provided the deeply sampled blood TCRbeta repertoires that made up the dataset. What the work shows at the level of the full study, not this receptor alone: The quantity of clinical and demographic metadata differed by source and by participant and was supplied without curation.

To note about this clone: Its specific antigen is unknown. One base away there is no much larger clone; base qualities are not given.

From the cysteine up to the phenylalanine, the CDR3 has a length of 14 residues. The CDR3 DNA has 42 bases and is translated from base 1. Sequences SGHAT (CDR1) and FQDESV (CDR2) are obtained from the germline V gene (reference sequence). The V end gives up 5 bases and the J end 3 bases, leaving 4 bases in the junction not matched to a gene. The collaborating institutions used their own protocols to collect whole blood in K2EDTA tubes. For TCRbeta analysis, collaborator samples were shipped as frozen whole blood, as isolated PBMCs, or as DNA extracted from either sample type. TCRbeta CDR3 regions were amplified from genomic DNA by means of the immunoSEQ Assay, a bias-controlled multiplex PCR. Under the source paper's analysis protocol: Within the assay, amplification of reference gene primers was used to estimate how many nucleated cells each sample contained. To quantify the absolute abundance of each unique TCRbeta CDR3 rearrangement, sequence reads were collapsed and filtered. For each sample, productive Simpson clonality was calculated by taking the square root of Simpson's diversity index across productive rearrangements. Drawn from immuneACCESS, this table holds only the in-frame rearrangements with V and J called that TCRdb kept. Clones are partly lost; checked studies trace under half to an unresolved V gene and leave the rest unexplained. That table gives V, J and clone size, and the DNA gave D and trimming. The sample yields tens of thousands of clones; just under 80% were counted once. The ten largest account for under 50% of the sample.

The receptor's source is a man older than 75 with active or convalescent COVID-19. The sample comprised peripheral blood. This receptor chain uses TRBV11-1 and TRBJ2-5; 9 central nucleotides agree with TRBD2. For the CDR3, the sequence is CASSQTSGKETQYF. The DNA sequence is TGTGCCAGCAGCCAGACTAGCGGCAAAGAGACCCAGTACTTC.